What follows are 30 T cell receptor beta chains derived from one specimen sequenced in a study of cytomegalovirus exposure and HLA in healthy donors. PCR involved 60 Vbeta and 13 Jbeta primers. TCRdb keeps only in-frame clones here, not all; method: immunoSEQ multiplex PCR. The sample yields 160,000 or so clones, just over 70% seen once. Sequenced: PBMCs. The receptors here all came from a man younger than 35 in good health and CMV-seropositive.

J is TRBJ1-1 and V is TRBV9, with unresolved D. The germline gives CDR1 SGDLS, CDR2 YYNGEE. Trimming pared 0 bases from V and 4 bases from J, leaving 13 bases between. The CDR3 spans 15 residues. The CDR3 sequence is CASSVGTVAATEAFF. Here the CDR3 DNA reads TGTGCCAGCAGCGTAGGTACAGTAGCGGCCACTGAAGCTTTCTTT.

This chain connects TRBV28 to TRBJ2-5, with D tentatively TRBD2 (7 bases). CDR3 length: 13 amino acids. The germline V gene encodes CDR1 MDHEN and CDR2 SYDVKM. Trimming took 8 bases from V and 4 from J, leaving 14 bases between them. The CDR3 region has the DNA TGTGCCAGCTCGAAGGGGGGGCGAGAGACCCAGTACTTC. Residues: CASSKGGRETQYF.

In this sample, this clone turned up a few times. V is TRBV11-2 and J is TRBJ2-3; TRBD2 is a possible D gene (5 bases). Germline lookup yields CDR1 SGHAT and CDR2 FQNNGV. V gave up 5 bases and J gave up 0 bases, with 15 bases separating them. The CDR3 totals 16 residues. The CDR3 loop is CASSRGLSFSTDTQYF. CDR3 nucleotides: TGTGCCAGCAGCCGAGGGCTCTCCTTTAGCACAGATACGCAGTATTTT. The variable domain in full, completed from reference TRBV11-2 and TRBJ2-3, reads EAGVAQSPRYKIIEKRQSVAFWCNPISGHATLYWYQQILGQGPKLLIQFQNNGVVDDSQLPKDRFSAERLKGVDSTLKIQPAKLEDSAVYLCASSRGLSFSTDTQYFGPGTRLTVL.

The chain carries TRBV25-1 and TRBJ2-2; 8 bases are shared with TRBD1. CDR3 length: 15 residues. CDR1 and CDR2 (germline): MGHDK, SYGVNS. V shed 4 bases, J shed 6 bases, and the junction held 7 bases outside the gene matches. CDR3 DNA sequence: TGTGCCAGCAGTGCCTCGGACAGGGTGTCCGGGGAGCTGTTTTTT. This gives the protein CASSASDRVSGELFF. Full variable domain (remainder filled in from reference TRBV25-1 and TRBJ2-2): EADIYQTPRYLVIGTGKKITLECSQTMGHDKMYWYQQDPGMELHLIHYSYGVNSTEKGDLSSESTVSRIRTEHFPLTLESARPSHTSQYLCASSASDRVSGELFFGEGSRLTVL.

This chain uses TRBV4-1 with TRBJ2-1; D is unclear. Germline values: CDR1 MGHRA, CDR2 YSYEKL. The V end was cut by 0 bases, the J end by 0 bases, with 12 bases between. The CDR3 has 17 residues. Here the CDR3 DNA reads TGCGCCAGCAGCCAAGATGGTACGTTTAGCTCCTACAATGAGCAGTTCTTC. This gives the protein CASSQDGTFSSYNEQFF.

This chain uses TRBV4-1 with TRBJ2-3; D remains unclear. The CDR3 totals 14 residues. With 0 bases removed from V and 1 base from J, the gap between germline ends came to 5 bases. Germline loops: CDR1 MGHRA, CDR2 YSYEKL. CDR3 in DNA: TGCGCCAGCAGCCAAGATCGCGGCACAGATACGCAGTATTTT. Its protein product is CASSQDRGTDTQYF.

The rearrangement links TRBV2 to TRBJ1-2, with 9 positions matching TRBD1. With 7 bases clipped from V and 4 bases from J, the junction kept 10 bases outside the gene matches. Looked up from germline, CDR1 is SNHLY and CDR2 is FYNNEI. This CDR3 has 15 amino acids. The CDR3 loop is CASNGPDRGPYGYTF. For the CDR3, the DNA is TGTGCCAGCAACGGCCCGGACAGGGGACCCTATGGCTACACCTTC.

This clone came up once. The V call is TRBV9, the J call TRBJ2-3, with 7 bases that match TRBD1. Germline V gene data show CDR1 as SGDLS and CDR2 as YYNGEE. V shed 3 bases, J shed 3 bases, and the junction held 10 bases outside the gene matches. The CDR3 covers 16 residues. The CDR3 sequence: CASSAGTAQYTDTQYF. The DNA for the CDR3 is TGTGCCAGCAGCGCTGGGACAGCCCAATATACAGATACGCAGTATTTT.

V gene TRBV5-5 combines with J gene TRBJ2-1, with 12 bases fitting TRBD2. Germline CDR1 reads SGHKS; CDR2 reads YYEKEE (reference sequence). The CDR3 runs 16 residues. The junction had 13 bases not matched to a gene; V was cut back by 6 bases and J by 9 bases. Here the CDR3 DNA reads TGTGCCAGCACCACGTACACTAGCGGGGGGAACGGTGAGCAGTTCTTC. The encoded protein is CASTTYTSGGNGEQFF.

This CDR3 is CASSLVWREGQGQFF. As DNA, the CDR3 is TGTGCCAGCAGCTTAGTGTGGCGGGAGGGCCAGGGGCAGTTCTTC. This chain connects TRBV7-8 to TRBJ2-1; 9 bases are a match to TRBD2. The CDR3 contains 15 residues. The ends lost 1 base at V and 12 bases at J; junction bases unmatched: 10. Germline CDR1 and CDR2: SGHVS and FQNEAQ. Full variable domain (remainder filled in from reference TRBV7-8 and TRBJ2-1): GAGVSQSPRYKVAKRGQDVALRCDPISGHVSLFWYQQALGQGPEFLTYFQNEAQLDKSGLPSDRFFAERPEGSVSTLKIQRTQQEDSAVYLCASSLVWREGQGQFFGPGTRLTVL.

This clone was recorded only once. V is TRBV6-1 and J is TRBJ2-3; 7 bases align to TRBD2. This CDR3 region has 15 residues. Germline V lookup: CDR1 MNHNS, CDR2 SASEGT. Trimming at V came to 1 base and at J to 2 bases, leaving 3 bases not matched to a gene. The CDR3 sequence is CASSEELAVTDTQYF. Here the CDR3 DNA reads TGTGCCAGCAGTGAAGAGCTAGCGGTCACAGATACGCAGTATTTT.

This sequence joins TRBV19 and TRBJ2-2; possibly TRBD2 for D (5 bases). This CDR3 has 13 amino acids. CDR1 and CDR2 from the germline V gene are LNHDA and SQIVND (reference sequence). The V gene lost 6 bases and the J gene lost 6 bases, with 11 bases spanning the gap. CDR3 nucleotides: TGTGCCAGTAGCACAGCGAGGGCCGGGGAGCTGTTTTTT. Encoded protein: CASSTARAGELFF. The full variable domain, completed using reference TRBV19 and TRBJ2-2, is DGGITQSPKYLFRKEGQNVTLSCEQNLNHDAMYWYRQDPGQGLRLIYYSQIVNDFQKGDIAEGYSVSREKKESFPLTVTSAQKNPTAFYLCASSTARAGELFFGEGSRLTVL.

The V gene is TRBV4-1, the J gene TRBJ1-2; TRBD1 aligns across 9 bases. With 1 base clipped from V and 2 bases from J, the junction kept 2 bases outside the gene matches. Germline V gives CDR1 MGHRA, CDR2 YSYEKL. The CDR3 covers 15 residues. The CDR3 sequence is CASSQGTGVNYGYTF. As DNA, the CDR3 is TGCGCCAGCAGCCAAGGGACAGGGGTGAACTATGGCTACACCTTC.

V gene TRBV6-4 combines with J gene TRBJ2-3; maybe TRBD1 (6 bases). V was trimmed by 0 bases and J by 5 bases, leaving 15 bases between them. The CDR3 sequence is 16 residues long. CDR1 MRHNA and CDR2 SNTAGT come from the germline V gene. CDR3 amino acids: CASSDSGWGHLDTQYF. For the CDR3, the DNA is TGTGCCAGCAGTGACTCGGGGTGGGGACACTTAGATACGCAGTATTTT.

The J gene is TRBJ2-7, the V gene TRBV7-2; 8 positions match TRBD2. CDR3 length: 15 amino acids. V gave up 5 bases and J gave up 1 base; unmatched junction bases: 7. Germline V gene lookup returns CDR1 SGHTA and CDR2 FQGNSA. CDR3 region: CASSVSGGNSYEQYV. The CDR3, as DNA: TGTGCCAGCAGCGTCAGCGGGGGAAATTCCTACGAGCAGTACGTC.

The chain recombines TRBV28 with TRBJ1-2; TRBD1 agrees at 10 bases. Per germline, CDR1 MDHEN and CDR2 SYDVKM. V shed 6 bases, J shed 8 bases, and the junction held 9 bases outside the gene matches. The CDR3 is 14 amino acids. The CDR3 nucleotides are TGTGCCAGCAGATTGGGACAGGGGCGCCCCGGCTACACCTTC. This encodes CASRLGQGRPGYTF.

V is TRBV19 and J is TRBJ1-1; D ambiguous. Trimming stripped 9 bases from V and 0 bases from J, with 11 bases between. Germline V gene lookup returns CDR1 LNHDA and CDR2 SQIVND (reference sequence). The CDR3 runs 13 residues. The CDR3 loop reads CASLGFMNTEAFF. The CDR3 coding sequence is TGTGCCAGCCTGGGCTTCATGAACACTGAAGCTTTCTTT.

The chain uses TRBV25-1 and TRBJ1-6; a weak D match, TRBD1 (5 bases). Trimming took 5 bases from V and 1 from J, leaving 12 bases between them. The germline gives CDR1 MGHDK, CDR2 SYGVNS. CDR3 length equals 16 residues. In DNA form, the CDR3 reads TGTGCCAGCAGTACCGGGGGGGGATCCTATAATTCACCCCTCCACTTT. Its translation: CASSTGGGSYNSPLHF.

A few counts support this clone. This chain links TRBV10-3 with TRBJ1-2; a possible D gene is TRBD1 (6 bases). The CDR3 runs to 14 residues. V was shortened by 6 bases and J by 2 bases, with 13 bases between the two germline ends. The V gene's germline CDR1 is ENHRY and CDR2 SYGVKD. The CDR3 coding sequence is TGTGCCATCAGCCTAGGACAGCAGAACTATGGCTACACCTTC. As protein: CAISLGQQNYGYTF.

V is TRBV2 and J is TRBJ1-4; D possibly corresponds to TRBD1 (6 bases). V shed 9 bases and J shed 8 bases, with 13 bases lying between them. This CDR3 spans 12 amino acids. Germline V gene lookup returns CDR1 SNHLY and CDR2 FYNNEI. CDR3 amino acids: CARAGDQEKLFF. Here the CDR3 DNA reads TGTGCCAGGGCAGGGGATCAGGAAAAACTGTTTTTT.

V is TRBV14 and J is TRBJ2-1; D might be TRBD2 (6 bases). Germline lookup yields CDR1 SGHDN and CDR2 FVKESK. Trimming shortened V by 3 bases and J by 7 bases, and 19 bases separated the two germline ends. This CDR3 spans 16 amino acids. The CDR3 spells CASSHLFGGRSNEQFF. CDR3 nucleotides: TGTGCCAGCAGCCATCTTTTCGGAGGGAGATCGAATGAGCAGTTCTTC.

The sample holds a few counts of this clone. The chain couples TRBV11-1 to TRBJ2-2, with TRBD2 as a possible D gene (5 bases). Trimming took off 1 base at V and 5 bases at J, with 17 bases between the two ends. This CDR3 has 17 amino acids. Germline CDR1 is SGHAT and CDR2 is FQDESV (reference sequence). CDR3 in DNA: TGTGCCAGCAGCTTAGAAGTGGTTGGGAGAAGGACCGGGGAGCTGTTTTTT. Its translation: CASSLEVVGRRTGELFF.

The chain is built from TRBV19 and TRBJ2-5; D might be TRBD1 (6 bases). The length of the CDR3 is 16 residues. From germline, CDR1 is LNHDA and CDR2 SQIVND (reference sequence). The V and J ends lost 6 bases and 5 bases respectively, with 22 bases between them. This CDR3 reads CASSPSLAGAFETQYF. In nucleotides, the CDR3 is TGTGCCAGTAGCCCCAGCCTGGCAGGGGCGTTCGAGACCCAGTACTTC. Drawing the rest from reference TRBV19 and TRBJ2-5, the complete variable domain is DGGITQSPKYLFRKEGQNVTLSCEQNLNHDAMYWYRQDPGQGLRLIYYSQIVNDFQKGDIAEGYSVSREKKESFPLTVTSAQKNPTAFYLCASSPSLAGAFETQYFGPGTRLLVL.

This CDR3 is CASSLVQGVNTEAFF. Here the CDR3 DNA reads TGCGCCAGCAGCTTGGTCCAGGGGGTGAACACTGAAGCTTTCTTT. The V and J genes are TRBV5-1 and TRBJ1-1, with 7 nucleotides matching TRBD1. V lost 0 bases, J lost 0 bases, and 2 bases stayed unmatched. CDR1 and CDR2 from the germline V gene are SGHRS and YFSETQ. The CDR3 totals 15 residues.

The chain employs TRBV15 and TRBJ2-2; 7 bases are shared with TRBD1. V lost 1 base, J lost 5 bases, and 10 bases stayed unmatched. The CDR3 extends over 17 amino acids. The germline V gene encodes CDR1 LNHNV and CDR2 YYDKDF (reference sequence). CDR3 residues: CATSRVEGASRTGELFF. The CDR3 DNA is TGTGCCACCAGCAGAGTCGAGGGGGCTAGTCGGACCGGGGAGCTGTTTTTT.

The chain recombines TRBV19 with TRBJ2-1, with 8 bases aligning to TRBD2. CDR3 length equals 16 residues. Per germline, CDR1 LNHDA and CDR2 SQIVND (reference sequence). J was trimmed by 4 bases and V by 7 bases; bases with no gene match: 12. The CDR3 DNA reads as TGTGCCAGTAAGAGCGGGAGCTCTACGACATACAATGAGCAGTTCTTC. This codes for CASKSGSSTTYNEQFF.

CDR3 protein: CASSLESSYNSPLHF. Here the CDR3 DNA reads TGTGCCAGCAGCTTGGAGAGCTCCTATAATTCACCCCTCCACTTT. The rearrangement links TRBV11-2 to TRBJ1-6, with D uncertain. The CDR3 runs 15 residues. Germline-derived CDR1 and CDR2 are SGHAT and FQNNGV. The ends were cut back, 3 bases at V and 0 bases at J, with 6 bases in the middle.

CDR3: CASSGRDRGRNGNQPQHF. The CDR3 nucleotides are TGTGCCAGCAGTGGACGGGACAGGGGGCGGAATGGCAATCAGCCCCAGCATTTT. The gene calls are TRBV6-1 and TRBJ1-5; 12 nucleotides agree with TRBD1. This CDR3 contains 18 residues. Germline V gene data show CDR1 as MNHNS and CDR2 as SASEGT. V trimming: 4 bases; J trimming: 2 bases; junction bases outside the gene matches: 9.

This chain links TRBV4-2 with TRBJ2-3, with 14 bases fitting TRBD2. The germline gives CDR1 LGHNA, CDR2 YNFKEQ. Losses at the gene ends were 4 bases for V and 1 base for J; bases not matched to a gene: 4. CDR3 size: 17 residues. CDR3 coding DNA: TGTGCCAGCAGCCCTAAGGGACTAGCGGGGGGCACAGATACGCAGTATTTT. It encodes CASSPKGLAGGTDTQYF.

The chain uses TRBV30 and TRBJ1-4; TRBD1 matches at 8 bases. Trimming cost V 2 bases and J 0 bases; bases outside gene matches: 5. The CDR3 totals 16 residues. CDR1 is GTSNPN and CDR2 is SVGIG in the germline V gene (reference sequence). This CDR3 is CAWSSGTGSTNEKLFF. CDR3 nucleotide sequence: TGTGCCTGGAGTTCCGGGACAGGTTCAACTAATGAAAAACTGTTTTTT.